The sequence of this T cell receptor beta chain was determined in a study of TIL therapy for anti-PD-1-resistant metastatic lung cancer. Time point: pre-treatment sample, taken before nivolumab and TIL therapy. Tumor tissue came from excised metastases, mostly pleural nodules or supraclavicular lymph nodes. The CDR3 length is 15 residues. The V gene end was trimmed by 0 bases and the J gene end by 4 bases; junction bases not matched to a gene: 3. From germline, CDR1 is SGDLS and CDR2 YYNGEE. This was the immunoSEQ v3 assay. Produced via immunoSEQ multiplex PCR; TCRdb's table is partial and in-frame only. This table has more than 90,000 clones, under 70% appearing once.

This rearrangement joins TRBV9 to TRBJ2-3, with 9 bases identical to TRBD2. The material sequenced was tumor tissue, taken at baseline. The TCR sequence derives from a person aged 25-85 years with non-small cell lung cancer. The CDR3 region is CASSVEGLAADTQYF. The CDR3 bases are TGTGCCAGCAGCGTAGAGGGACTAGCTGCAGATACGCAGTATTTT.